Each of the 29 T cell receptor beta chains below was sequenced from the same sample in a study of T-cell reconstitution after alpha-beta-depleted transplantation in children listed by TCRdb under 2016. Libraries were built with PCR. TCRdb records Illumina HiSeq 2500 as the sequencer. To normalize quantification of the TCRbeta repertoire, the TCR libraries were built with molecular barcoding that relied on unique molecular identifiers. TCRdb reanalyzed the raw reads on its own, using fastp at Q25 for trimming and MiXCR for clone calling, and kept in-frame beta chains. Rows are unified per CDR3 protein, each entry keeping the most common DNA and genes. The sample includes a few hundred thousand distinct CDR3 sequences, with 10% to 13% observed a single time. 2% to 2.5% of the sample is taken by the ten largest. Sequenced material: PBMCs from the stem cell graft donor, taken from the stem cell graft. The receptors stem from a human donor who donated a stem cell graft to a child with acute lymphoblastic leukemia.

This clonotype occurred a few times. The rearrangement links TRBV28 to TRBJ1-3, with a possible D match to TRBD1 (6 bases). This CDR3 is built from 14 residues. Germline-derived CDR1 and CDR2 are MDHEN and SYDVKM. Trimming cost V 8 bases and J 2 bases, with 13 bases left between them. The CDR3 sequence: CASQYRAPGNTIYF. The CDR3, as DNA: TGTGCCAGCCAGTACAGGGCCCCTGGAAACACCATATATTTT. Filled out from reference TRBV28 and TRBJ1-3, the complete variable domain reads DVKVTQSSRYLVKRTGEKVFLECVQDMDHENMFWYRQDPGLGLRLIYFSYDVKMKEKGDIPEGYSVSREKKERFSLILESASTNQTSMYLCASQYRAPGNTIYFGEGSWLTVV.

In its sample, this clonotype was seen a few times. This chain links TRBV28 with TRBJ2-3; 12 bases are shared with TRBD2. Germline V gene sequence: CDR1 MDHEN, CDR2 SYDVKM. The CDR3 is 17 residues long. Trimming at V came to 3 bases and at J to 5 bases, leaving 9 bases not matched to a gene. The CDR3 sequence: CASSFATSGSLGDTQYF. DNA for the CDR3: TGTGCCAGCAGTTTTGCGACTAGCGGGAGTCTCGGAGATACGCAGTATTTT.

This clonotype was picked up a small number of times. The rearrangement links TRBV28 to TRBJ2-2; D call uncertain. The germline gives CDR1 MDHEN, CDR2 SYDVKM. V was pared by 7 bases and J by 0 bases, with 9 bases between. The CDR3 is 14 amino acids. This chain's CDR3 is CASTGGANTGELFF. The DNA for the CDR3 is TGTGCCAGCACTGGCGGAGCGAACACCGGGGAGCTGTTTTTT.

The chain recombines TRBV10-2 with TRBJ2-1; D uncertain. Germline CDR1 WSHSY, CDR2 SAAADI. Trimming took off 8 bases at V and 2 bases at J, with 10 bases between the two ends. CDR3 length equals 13 residues. CDR3 nucleotides: TGCGCCAGCCTTAAATTCACCTACAATGAGCAGTTCTTC. Translating it yields CASLKFTYNEQFF.

This clonotype was observed many times. V is TRBV5-1 and J is TRBJ2-6, with unresolved D. The V end lost 0 bases, the J end lost 1 base, and 2 bases lay between the germline ends. This CDR3 contains 14 residues. In germline, CDR1 is SGHRS, CDR2 YFSETQ. CDR3 DNA: TGCGCCAGCAGCTTGGGGTCTGGGGCCAACGTCCTGACTTTC. This sequence encodes CASSLGSGANVLTF.

This clonotype was found a few times. Compared with germline, one end of the junction differs, possibly owing to a read error. V and J are TRBV10-3 and TRBJ2-1; 10 positions agree with TRBD2. Germline V gene data show CDR1 as ENHRY and CDR2 as SYGVKD. The CDR3 runs to 17 residues. The chain's CDR3 is CASSEPTSGSSYNEQFF. CDR3 bases: TGTGCCAGCAGTGAGCCGACTAGCGGGTCCTCCTACAATGAGCAGTTCTTC.

Many counts were recorded for this clonotype. The J gene is TRBJ1-2, the V gene TRBV7-9; D is unclear. This CDR3 is built from 12 residues. Trimming left V 6 bases short and J 5 bases short, with 10 bases between. CDR1 and CDR2 from the germline V gene are SEHNR and FQNEAQ (reference sequence). Here the CDR3 reads CASRAGSYGYTF. The CDR3 nucleotides are TGTGCCAGCAGGGCGGGGTCTTATGGCTACACCTTC.

The chain links TRBV11-2 to TRBJ2-1, with 7 nucleotides matching TRBD2. The CDR3 extends over 18 amino acids. CDR1 and CDR2 from the germline V gene are SGHAT and FQNNGV. The V and J ends lost 3 bases and 4 bases, in that order; junction bases with no gene match: 15. CDR3 region: CASSFDQTGGRTYNEQFF. CDR3 bases: TGTGCCAGCAGCTTCGATCAAACGGGGGGTCGTACATACAATGAGCAGTTCTTC.

This clonotype was observed many times. J is TRBJ2-5 and V is TRBV7-9; the D is unclear. V shed 8 bases and J shed 3 bases, with 10 bases lying between them. Germline V gives CDR1 SEHNR, CDR2 FQNEAQ (reference sequence). This CDR3 contains 12 residues. The CDR3 spells CASGSWKETQYF. CDR3 bases: TGTGCCAGCGGCTCTTGGAAAGAGACCCAGTACTTC.

The gene calls are TRBV7-9 and TRBJ2-3; D remains unclear. Germline loops: CDR1 SEHNR, CDR2 FQNEAQ (reference sequence). The CDR3 is made up of 13 amino acids. Trimming left V 2 bases short and J 4 bases short, with 7 bases between. Written as DNA, the CDR3 is TGTGCCAGCAGCTTACAGGTGGCAGATACGCAGTATTTT. Protein product: CASSLQVADTQYF.

This clonotype was counted a few times. This chain joins TRBV5-1 and TRBJ2-7; 7 nucleotides line up with TRBD1. V dropped 4 bases and J dropped 3; count of bases not matched to a gene: 10. Germline V lookup: CDR1 SGHRS, CDR2 YFSETQ. The CDR3 has 15 amino acids. As DNA, the CDR3 is TGCGCCAGCAGCCCCCCCGGGACAGCAGACTACGAGCAGTACTTC. Its translation is CASSPPGTADYEQYF.

The chain couples TRBV27 to TRBJ2-7; D may correspond to TRBD1 or TRBD2 (6 bases each). CDR1 MNHEY and CDR2 SMNVEV come from the germline V gene (reference sequence). V gave up 3 bases and J gave up 2 bases, with 17 bases separating them. The CDR3 length is 16 residues. Written as DNA, the CDR3 is TGTGCCAGCAGTTTGTCGGGCGGGACACTCCCCTACGAGCAGTACTTC. Protein: CASSLSGGTLPYEQYF.

The chain recombines TRBV5-1 with TRBJ2-7, with 9 bases identical to TRBD2. The germline V gene encodes CDR1 SGHRS and CDR2 YFSETQ. J was trimmed by 2 bases and V by 0 bases; bases with no gene match: 6. There are 16 residues in the CDR3. CDR3 amino acids: CASSLVPAGGPYEQYF. In DNA form, the CDR3 reads TGCGCCAGCAGCTTGGTACCGGCGGGAGGGCCCTACGAGCAGTACTTC.

This clonotype was detected ten times or more. The chain combines TRBV29-1 with TRBJ1-3, with a weak D call TRBD1 (5 bases). The CDR3 runs 15 residues. V dropped 4 bases and J dropped 0 bases, with 13 bases sitting between them. Per germline, CDR1 SQVTM and CDR2 ANQGSEA. Written as DNA, the CDR3 is TGCAGCGTTGCTACTCAGGGCAGCTCTGGAAACACCATATATTTT. It specifies CSVATQGSSGNTIYF.

This clonotype was seen more than once but under ten times. The chain joins TRBV15 to TRBJ1-3, with 8 bases fitting TRBD1. The CDR3 extends over 18 amino acids. Germline V gene lookup returns CDR1 LNHNV and CDR2 YYDKDF (reference sequence). With V trimmed by 4 bases and J by 6 bases, 17 bases remained unmatched. The CDR3 reads CATSTSRYGTGVENTIYF. CDR3 sequence (DNA): TGTGCCACCAGCACATCCAGGTACGGGACAGGCGTTGAAAACACCATATATTTT.

This clonotype has a count of ten or more. This chain links TRBV7-2 with TRBJ2-2; 7 bases agree with TRBD1. V trimming: 5 bases; J trimming: 4 bases; junction bases outside the gene matches: 4. The length of the CDR3 is 14 residues. The V gene's germline CDR1 is SGHTA and CDR2 FQGNSA. In nucleotides, the CDR3 is TGTGCCAGCAGCGGCAACAGGGGCACCGGGGAGCTGTTTTTT. It encodes CASSGNRGTGELFF.

V is TRBV6-5 and J is TRBJ1-1, with D tentatively TRBD1 (5 bases). CDR1 and CDR2 from the germline V gene are MNHEY and SVGAGI. This CDR3 is 13 amino acids long. V gave up 2 bases and J gave up 4 bases, with 8 bases separating them. The CDR3 sequence is CASSYKGFTEAFF. The DNA of the CDR3 is TGTGCCAGCAGTTACAAGGGGTTCACTGAAGCTTTCTTT.

A few counts support this clonotype. The rearrangement links TRBV7-2 to TRBJ2-5, with D maybe TRBD1 (5 bases). The germline V gene encodes CDR1 SGHTA and CDR2 FQGNSA. There are 15 residues in the CDR3. Trimming shortened V by 4 bases and J by 2 bases, and 14 bases separated the two germline ends. CDR3 in amino acids: CASSYNAGPQETQYF. The CDR3 nucleotides read TGTGCCAGCAGCTATAACGCAGGGCCTCAAGAGACCCAGTACTTC.

This chain connects TRBV20-1 to TRBJ2-5; either TRBD1 or TRBD2 may supply D (6 bases each). Germline V CDR1 and CDR2: DFQATT, SNEGSKA (reference sequence). The germline V and J ends were trimmed by 3 bases and 3 bases, with 14 bases remaining between them. The CDR3 spans 14 residues. CDR3 nucleotide sequence: TGCAGTGCTAGTCGGAGGGGGGCCAAAGAGACCCAGTACTTC. Protein product: CSASRRGAKETQYF.

The chain employs TRBV9 and TRBJ1-1, with TRBD1 as a possible D gene (6 bases). CDR3 length equals 13 residues. Germline V gene data show CDR1 as SGDLS and CDR2 as YYNGEE. Trimming left V 4 bases short and J 4 bases short, with 11 bases between. The CDR3 here is CASSPGATTEAFF. The CDR3 bases are TGTGCCAGCAGCCCGGGGGCGACCACTGAAGCTTTCTTT.

This chain uses TRBV2 with TRBJ2-6; D assignment may be TRBD1 or TRBD2 (5 bases each). The V gene's germline CDR1 is SNHLY and CDR2 FYNNEI. Trimming removed 1 base at V and 3 bases at J, with 13 bases between. The CDR3 covers 17 residues. CDR3 amino acids: CASSEDRGTGGANVLTF. The CDR3 DNA follows: TGTGCCAGCAGTGAAGATCGAGGGACGGGTGGGGCCAACGTCCTGACTTTC.

This clonotype was picked up a small number of times. The chain couples TRBV12-3 or TRBV12-4 to TRBJ2-7; D unresolved. The CDR3 contains 13 residues. V lost 6 bases and J lost 5, with 14 bases in between. CDR3 loop: CASRRRATDEQYF. The CDR3 DNA follows: TGTGCCAGCAGACGACGGGCAACTGACGAGCAGTACTTC.

The V and J genes are TRBV29-1 and TRBJ2-7; no firm D call. Germline lookup yields CDR1 SQVTM and CDR2 ANQGSEA. The V and J ends lost 4 bases and 1 base respectively, with 11 bases between them. The CDR3 extends over 13 amino acids. CDR3 region: CSVVDALSYEQYF. DNA for the CDR3: TGCAGCGTTGTGGACGCATTGTCCTACGAGCAGTACTTC.

In its sample, this clonotype was seen a few times. The gene calls are TRBV12-3 or TRBV12-4 and TRBJ1-1; maybe TRBD1 (6 bases). Trimming removed 5 bases at V and 2 bases at J, with 12 bases between. This CDR3 spans 14 amino acids. CDR3 sequence: CASSNVGTNTEAFF. CDR3 DNA sequence: TGTGCCAGCAGTAATGTCGGGACAAACACTGAAGCTTTCTTT.

The genes are TRBV20-1 and TRBJ1-4; TRBD1 matches at 9 bases. The CDR3 extends over 14 amino acids. In germline, CDR1 is DFQATT, CDR2 SNEGSKA (reference sequence). The trim removed 5 bases at V and 8 bases at J, leaving 9 bases unmatched. CDR3 protein: CSAPRQGVGEKLFF. The CDR3 region has the DNA TGCAGTGCTCCTCGACAGGGGGTAGGGGAAAAACTGTTTTTT.

This clonotype appeared a few times. The V call is TRBV20-1, the J call TRBJ2-4; possible D gene TRBD2, 5 bases. CDR1 and CDR2 from the germline V gene are DFQATT and SNEGSKA (reference sequence). The CDR3 length is 15 residues. With 0 bases removed from V and 0 bases from J, the gap between germline ends came to 9 bases. In DNA, the CDR3 is TGCAGTGCTAGAGATCTAGGACTAGCCAAAAACATTCAGTACTTC. It translates to CSARDLGLAKNIQYF.

This chain uses TRBV20-1 with TRBJ2-2, with 11 bases that match TRBD2. The germline V gene encodes CDR1 DFQATT and CDR2 SNEGSKA (reference sequence). V lost 3 bases and J lost 4; bases outside the gene matches: 4. CDR3 length: 15 amino acids. CDR3 coding DNA: TGCAGTGCTAGCCTCGGGACTAGCGGCACCGGGGAGCTGTTTTTT. It translates to CSASLGTSGTGELFF.

This clonotype has a count of ten or more. This chain uses TRBV9 with TRBJ2-5; a possible D gene is TRBD1 (6 bases). The CDR3 is 15 amino acids. Deletions cut 2 bases from V and 4 bases from J, with 15 bases between. The germline gives CDR1 SGDLS, CDR2 YYNGEE. The CDR3 sequence is CASSVLGAQGETQYF. CDR3 bases: TGTGCCAGCAGCGTCCTGGGGGCGCAAGGAGAGACCCAGTACTTC.

The table lists this clonotype with a few counts. The genes are TRBV7-9 and TRBJ2-1, with a weak D call TRBD2 (6 bases). V was pared by 5 bases and J by 9 bases, with 17 bases between. The CDR3 totals 14 residues. In germline, CDR1 is SEHNR, CDR2 FQNEAQ (reference sequence). The CDR3 DNA reads as TGTGCCAGCAGCCAGGCGGGACCAGCGAGTGAGCAGTTCTTC. Protein product: CASSQAGPASEQFF.